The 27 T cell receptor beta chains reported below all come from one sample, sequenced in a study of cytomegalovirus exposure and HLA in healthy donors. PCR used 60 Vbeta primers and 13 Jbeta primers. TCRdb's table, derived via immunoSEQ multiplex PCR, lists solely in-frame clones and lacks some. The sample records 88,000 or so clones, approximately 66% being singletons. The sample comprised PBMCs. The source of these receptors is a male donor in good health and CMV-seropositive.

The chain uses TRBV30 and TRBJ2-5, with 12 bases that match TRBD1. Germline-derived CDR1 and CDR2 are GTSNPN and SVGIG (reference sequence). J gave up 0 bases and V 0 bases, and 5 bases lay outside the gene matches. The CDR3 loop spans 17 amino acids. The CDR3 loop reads CAWSVVGTGGHQETQYF. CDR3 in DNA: TGTGCCTGGAGTGTGGTCGGGACAGGGGGCCACCAAGAGACCCAGTACTTC.

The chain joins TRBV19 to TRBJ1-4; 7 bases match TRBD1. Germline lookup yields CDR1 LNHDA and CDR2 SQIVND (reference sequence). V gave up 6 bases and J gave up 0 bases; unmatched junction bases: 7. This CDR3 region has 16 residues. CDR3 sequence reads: CASRTGQLATNEKLFF. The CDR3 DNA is TGTGCCAGTAGGACGGGACAGCTTGCAACTAATGAAAAACTGTTTTTT.

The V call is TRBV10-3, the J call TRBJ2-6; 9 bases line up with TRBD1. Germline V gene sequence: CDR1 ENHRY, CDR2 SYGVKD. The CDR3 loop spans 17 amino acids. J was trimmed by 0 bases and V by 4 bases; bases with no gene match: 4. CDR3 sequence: CAISGDRAHSGANVLTF. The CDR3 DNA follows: TGTGCCATCAGTGGGGACAGGGCTCACTCTGGGGCCAACGTCCTGACTTTC.

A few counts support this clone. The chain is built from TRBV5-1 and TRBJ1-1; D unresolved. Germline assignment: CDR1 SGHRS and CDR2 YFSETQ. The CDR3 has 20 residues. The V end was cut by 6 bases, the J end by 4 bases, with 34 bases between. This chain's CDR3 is CASKQDLLGGISFSGTEAFF. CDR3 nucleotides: TGCGCCAGCAAACAAGACTTGCTTGGAGGGATCTCTTTTTCTGGCACTGAAGCTTTCTTT.

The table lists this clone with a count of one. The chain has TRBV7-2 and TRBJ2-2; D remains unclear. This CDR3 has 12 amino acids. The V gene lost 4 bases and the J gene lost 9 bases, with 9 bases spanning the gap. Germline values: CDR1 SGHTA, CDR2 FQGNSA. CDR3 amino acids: CASSSRARELFF. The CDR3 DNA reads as TGTGCCAGCAGCTCCCGTGCTAGGGAGCTGTTTTTT.

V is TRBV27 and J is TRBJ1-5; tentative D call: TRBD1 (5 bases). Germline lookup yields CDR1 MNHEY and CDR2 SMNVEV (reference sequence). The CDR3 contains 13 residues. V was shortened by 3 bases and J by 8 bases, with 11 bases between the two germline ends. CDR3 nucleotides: TGTGCCAGCAGTTTTATGGGGGGGGAGCCCCAGCATTTT. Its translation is CASSFMGGEPQHF.

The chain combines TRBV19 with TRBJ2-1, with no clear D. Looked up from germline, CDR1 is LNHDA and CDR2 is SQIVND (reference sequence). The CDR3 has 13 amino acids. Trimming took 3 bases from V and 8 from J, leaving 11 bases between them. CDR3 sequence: CASSIRLTDEQFF. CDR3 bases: TGTGCCAGTAGTATTCGGCTAACAGATGAGCAGTTCTTC.

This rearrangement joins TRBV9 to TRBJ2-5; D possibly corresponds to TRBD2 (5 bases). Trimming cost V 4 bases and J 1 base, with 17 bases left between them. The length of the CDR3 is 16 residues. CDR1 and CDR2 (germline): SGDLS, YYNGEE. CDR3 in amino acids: CASSPSPTRSQETQYF. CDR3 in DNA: TGTGCCAGCAGCCCTAGCCCAACTAGGTCCCAAGAGACCCAGTACTTC.

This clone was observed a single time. This chain's CDR3 is CASSDRKYEQYF. The CDR3 nucleotides are TGTGCCAGTAGTGACAGGAAATACGAGCAGTACTTC. V usage is TRBV19 and J usage is TRBJ2-7; D may be TRBD1 (6 bases). The V end was cut by 5 bases, the J end by 4 bases, with 9 bases between. The CDR3 runs 12 residues. Per germline, CDR1 LNHDA and CDR2 SQIVND (reference sequence).

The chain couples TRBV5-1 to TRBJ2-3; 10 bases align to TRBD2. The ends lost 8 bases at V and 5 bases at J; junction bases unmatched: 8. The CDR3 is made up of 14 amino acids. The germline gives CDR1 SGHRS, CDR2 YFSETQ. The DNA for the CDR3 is TGCGCCAGTACTAGCGGGGAGGCCCAAGATACGCAGTATTTT. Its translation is CASTSGEAQDTQYF.

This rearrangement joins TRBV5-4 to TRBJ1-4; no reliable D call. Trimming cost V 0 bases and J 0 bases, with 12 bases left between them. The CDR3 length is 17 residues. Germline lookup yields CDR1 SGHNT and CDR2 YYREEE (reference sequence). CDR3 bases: TGTGCCAGCAGCTTGGGTGCAGATTATGCAACTAATGAAAAACTGTTTTTT. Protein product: CASSLGADYATNEKLFF.

CDR3 sequence reads: CASRPRSVATDTQYF. As DNA, the CDR3 is TGTGCCAGCAGGCCGAGGAGTGTGGCCACAGATACGCAGTATTTT. The V call is TRBV7-2, the J call TRBJ2-3; D is ambiguous. The germline V and J ends were trimmed by 6 bases and 2 bases, with 15 bases remaining between them. The CDR3 consists of 15 residues. Per the germline V gene, CDR1 is SGHTA and CDR2 is FQGNSA.

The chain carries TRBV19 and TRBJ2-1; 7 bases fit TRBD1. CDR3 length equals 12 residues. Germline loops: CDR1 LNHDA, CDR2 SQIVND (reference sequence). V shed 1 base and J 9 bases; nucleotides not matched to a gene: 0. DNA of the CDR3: TGTGCCAGTAGTATAGGACAGGGTGAGCAGTTCTTC. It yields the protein CASSIGQGEQFF.

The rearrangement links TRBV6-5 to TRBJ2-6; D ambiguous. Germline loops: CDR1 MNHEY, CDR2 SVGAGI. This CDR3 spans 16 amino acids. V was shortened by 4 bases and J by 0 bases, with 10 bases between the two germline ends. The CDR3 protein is CASSSPLFSGANVLTF. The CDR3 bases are TGTGCCAGCAGTTCTCCCTTGTTCTCTGGGGCCAACGTCCTGACTTTC.

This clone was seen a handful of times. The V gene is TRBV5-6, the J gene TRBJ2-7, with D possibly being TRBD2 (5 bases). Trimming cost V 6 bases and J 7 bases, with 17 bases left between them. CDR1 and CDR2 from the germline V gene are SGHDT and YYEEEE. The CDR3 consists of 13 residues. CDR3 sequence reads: CASTLLAGWEQYF. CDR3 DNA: TGTGCCAGCACACTACTGGCGGGCTGGGAGCAGTACTTC.

CDR3 coding DNA: TGCGCCAAAGGGGCCACCAGGGGGCATAACACTGAAGCTTTCTTT. It encodes CAKGATRGHNTEAFF. The chain couples TRBV10-2 to TRBJ1-1; TRBD1 aligns across 8 bases. The germline V gene encodes CDR1 WSHSY and CDR2 SAAADI. There are 15 residues in the CDR3. The V gene end was trimmed by 10 bases and the J gene end by 2 bases; junction bases not matched to a gene: 12.

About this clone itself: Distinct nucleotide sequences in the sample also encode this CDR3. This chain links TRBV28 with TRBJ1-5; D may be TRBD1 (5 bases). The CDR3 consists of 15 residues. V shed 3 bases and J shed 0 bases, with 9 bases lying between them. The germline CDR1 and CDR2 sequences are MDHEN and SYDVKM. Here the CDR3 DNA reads TGTGCCAGCAGTTTTTCAGGGAATAGCAATCAGCCCCAGCATTTT. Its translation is CASSFSGNSNQPQHF.

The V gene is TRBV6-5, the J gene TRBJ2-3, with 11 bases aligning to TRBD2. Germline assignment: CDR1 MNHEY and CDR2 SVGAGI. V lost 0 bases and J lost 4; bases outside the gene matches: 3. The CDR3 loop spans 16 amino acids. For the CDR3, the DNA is TGTGCCAGCAGTTACTCGGGACTAGCGGCCTCAGATACGCAGTATTTT. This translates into CASSYSGLAASDTQYF.

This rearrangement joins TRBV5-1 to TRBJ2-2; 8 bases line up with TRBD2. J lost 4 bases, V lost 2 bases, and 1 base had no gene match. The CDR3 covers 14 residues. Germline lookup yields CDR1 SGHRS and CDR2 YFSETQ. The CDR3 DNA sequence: TGCGCCAGCAGCTTTGCGGGAGGCACCGGGGAGCTGTTTTTT. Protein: CASSFAGGTGELFF.

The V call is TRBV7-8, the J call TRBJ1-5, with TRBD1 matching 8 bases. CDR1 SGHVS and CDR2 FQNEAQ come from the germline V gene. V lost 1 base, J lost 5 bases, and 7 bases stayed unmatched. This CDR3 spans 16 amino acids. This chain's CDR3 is CASSLGGTGAYQPQHF. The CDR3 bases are TGTGCCAGCAGCTTAGGGGGGACAGGAGCTTATCAGCCCCAGCATTTT.

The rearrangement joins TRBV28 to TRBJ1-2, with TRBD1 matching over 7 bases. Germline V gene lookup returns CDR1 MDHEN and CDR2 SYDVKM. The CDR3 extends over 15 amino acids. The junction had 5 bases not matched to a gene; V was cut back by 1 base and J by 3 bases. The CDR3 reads CASSLSQGVHYGYTF. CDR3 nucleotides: TGTGCCAGCAGTTTATCCCAGGGGGTGCACTATGGCTACACCTTC.

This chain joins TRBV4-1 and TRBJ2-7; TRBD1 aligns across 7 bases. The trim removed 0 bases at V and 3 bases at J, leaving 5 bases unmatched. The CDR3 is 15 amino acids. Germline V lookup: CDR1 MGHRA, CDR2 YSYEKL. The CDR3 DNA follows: TGCGCCAGCAGCCAAGATCAGGGACAGCTCTACGAGCAGTACTTC. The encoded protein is CASSQDQGQLYEQYF.

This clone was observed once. CDR3 in amino acids: CASSFGQGRQETQYF. The CDR3, as DNA: TGTGCCAGCAGTTTTGGACAGGGGAGACAAGAGACCCAGTACTTC. The J gene is TRBJ2-5, the V gene TRBV27; 9 bases map to TRBD1. The ends lost 3 bases at V and 2 bases at J; junction bases unmatched: 4. CDR3 length: 15 amino acids. Germline V gives CDR1 MNHEY, CDR2 SMNVEV (reference sequence).

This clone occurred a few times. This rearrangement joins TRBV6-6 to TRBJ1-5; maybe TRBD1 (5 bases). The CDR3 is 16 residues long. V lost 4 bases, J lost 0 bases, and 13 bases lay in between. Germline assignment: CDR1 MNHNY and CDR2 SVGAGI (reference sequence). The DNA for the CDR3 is TGTGCCAGCAGTTCCAATCAGGGAAATAGCAATCAGCCCCAGCATTTT. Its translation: CASSSNQGNSNQPQHF.

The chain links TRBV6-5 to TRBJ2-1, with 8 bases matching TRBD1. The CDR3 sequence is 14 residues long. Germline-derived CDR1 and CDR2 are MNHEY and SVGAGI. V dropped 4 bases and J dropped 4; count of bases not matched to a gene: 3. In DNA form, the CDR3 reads TGTGCCAGCAGTTCCCGGGACAGGTACAATGAGCAGTTCTTC. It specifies CASSSRDRYNEQFF.

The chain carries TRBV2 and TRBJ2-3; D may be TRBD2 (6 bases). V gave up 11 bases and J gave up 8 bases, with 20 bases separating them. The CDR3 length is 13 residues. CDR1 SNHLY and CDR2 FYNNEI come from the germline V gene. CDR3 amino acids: CAVQQQVAATQYF. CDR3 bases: TGTGCCGTACAACAGCAGGTAGCGGCTACGCAGTATTTT.

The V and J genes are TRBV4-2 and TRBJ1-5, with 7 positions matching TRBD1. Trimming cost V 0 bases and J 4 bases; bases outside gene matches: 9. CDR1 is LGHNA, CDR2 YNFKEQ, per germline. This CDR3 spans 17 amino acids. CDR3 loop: CASSQDSGTDVNQPQHF. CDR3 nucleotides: TGTGCCAGCAGCCAAGATAGCGGGACAGACGTTAATCAGCCCCAGCATTTT.